One and the same sample provided the 23 T cell receptor beta chains below, sequenced in a study of CD8 T cells in Susac syndrome (dated by TCRdb to the late 2010s). The method behind the library was the immunoSEQ multiplex PCR assay. RNA was extracted using the RNeasy kit, and roughly 0.5 to 1 ug of the RNA was reverse transcribed with random hexamers. TCRdb took the public reads, trimmed them with fastp at Q25, ran MiXCR for clone calling and kept in-frame beta chains. Rows are unified per CDR3 protein, each entry keeping the most common DNA and genes. The sample profile shows some 300,000 distinct CDR3 sequences; approximately 85% of them were found once. The top ten clones comprise 0.21% of the sample. Material for sequencing was CD8+ T cells from PBMCs. The source of these receptors is a human donor with multiple sclerosis.

This chain links TRBV27 with TRBJ2-2, with D maybe TRBD2 (5 bases). Germline V gene lookup returns CDR1 MNHEY and CDR2 SMNVEV (reference sequence). CDR3 size: 16 residues. V shed 10 bases and J shed 3 bases, with 21 bases lying between them. CDR3 coding DNA: TGTGCCACCAAGCCGGAGGCCACGCCGTACACCGGGGAGCTGTTTTTT. This encodes CATKPEATPYTGELFF.

The chain combines TRBV14 with TRBJ2-7; D ambiguous. Germline V gene lookup returns CDR1 SGHDN and CDR2 FVKESK. V lost 0 bases and J 3 bases, leaving 15 bases between the germline ends. The length of the CDR3 is 16 residues. The CDR3 DNA reads TGTGCCAGCAGCCAAGATCCCTTAGGGTGGTTCTACGAGCAGTACTTC. This encodes CASSQDPLGWFYEQYF.

Only a few counts were recorded for this clonotype. The CDR3 DNA follows: TGTGCCAGCAGCCAAGATGGGACTAGCTCCTACAATGAGCAGTTCTTC. This sequence encodes CASSQDGTSSYNEQFF. The chain couples TRBV4-2 to TRBJ2-1; 8 bases align to TRBD2. After removal of 0 bases from V and 0 bases from J, the junction contained 1 base not matched to a gene. The length of the CDR3 is 16 residues. CDR1 LGHNA and CDR2 YNFKEQ come from the germline V gene.

In this sample, this clonotype turned up once. The V call is TRBV28, the J call TRBJ2-1, with TRBD2 matching 7 bases. The J segment lost 9 bases and the V segment lost 5 bases, leaving 4 bases of the junction unmatched. The V gene's germline CDR1 is MDHEN and CDR2 SYDVKM. The CDR3 contains 12 residues. In DNA form, the CDR3 reads TGTGCCAGCAGTGGCGGGAGTGGTGAGCAGTTCTTC. Protein sequence: CASSGGSGEQFF. Filled out from reference TRBV28 and TRBJ2-1, the complete variable domain reads DVKVTQSSRYLVKRTGEKVFLECVQDMDHENMFWYRQDPGLGLRLIYFSYDVKMKEKGDIPEGYSVSREKKERFSLILESASTNQTSMYLCASSGGSGEQFFGPGTRLTVL.

The chain has TRBV4-3 and TRBJ2-7, with D tentatively TRBD1 (6 bases). The CDR3 loop spans 14 amino acids. V was cut by 4 bases and J by 3 bases, with 13 bases left in between. Germline CDR1 is LGHNA and CDR2 is YSLEER. In DNA form, the CDR3 reads TGCGCCAGCAGCCTTCTCAGGGGTAACTACGAGCAGTACTTC. Translating it yields CASSLLRGNYEQYF.

The V call is TRBV19, the J call TRBJ2-1; 8 nucleotides line up with TRBD2. The CDR3 contains 17 residues. CDR1 is LNHDA and CDR2 is SQIVND in the germline V gene (reference sequence). V was clipped by 10 bases and J by 1 base; unmatched bases: 15. The CDR3 loop reads CATSRGSGTFSYNEQFF. DNA of the CDR3: TGTGCCACCTCGAGAGGTAGCGGGACCTTTTCCTACAATGAGCAGTTCTTC.

The gene calls are TRBV10-3 and TRBJ1-4; D unclear. Germline V gene lookup returns CDR1 ENHRY and CDR2 SYGVKD. The CDR3 is 15 residues long. The V end was cut by 0 bases, the J end by 1 base, with 6 bases between. CDR3 in DNA: TGTGCCATCAGTGAGTCGGGCATAACTAATGAAAAACTGTTTTTT. Protein product: CAISESGITNEKLFF.

The chain joins TRBV24-1 to TRBJ1-1; unclear D gene. Trimming shortened V by 5 bases and J by 4 bases, and 10 bases separated the two germline ends. CDR3 length equals 13 residues. CDR1 and CDR2 (germline): KGHDR, SFDVKD. CDR3 coding DNA: TGTGCCACCAGTGGCCGGATGGGCACTGAAGCTTTCTTT. Residues: CATSGRMGTEAFF.

A note on this clonotype: The junction departs from germline at one end; a sequencing error may be responsible. The rearrangement uses TRBV20-1 and TRBJ2-1, with D uncertain. CDR3 length: 11 residues. In germline, CDR1 is DFQATT, CDR2 SNEGSKA (reference sequence). The CDR3 sequence is CSVPVRNEQFF. As DNA, the CDR3 is TGCAGTGTTCCTGTAAGGAATGAGCAGTTTTTC.

The V gene is TRBV7-9, the J gene TRBJ2-1; D is ambiguous. Germline CDR1 is SEHNR and CDR2 is FQNEAQ (reference sequence). This CDR3 has 13 residues. V lost 2 bases to trimming and J lost 9 bases, with 11 bases between them. CDR3 amino acids: CASSLTNLGEQFF. The CDR3 DNA sequence: TGTGCCAGCAGCTTAACCAACCTGGGTGAGCAGTTCTTC.

The rearrangement joins TRBV20-1 to TRBJ2-7, with 9 nucleotides matching TRBD2. The CDR3 has 14 residues. Germline-derived CDR1 and CDR2 are DFQATT and SNEGSKA (reference sequence). CDR3 loop: CSGGELAGSYEQYF. The CDR3 coding sequence is TGCAGCGGTGGGGAACTAGCGGGCTCCTACGAGCAGTACTTC.

The gene calls are TRBV6-5 and TRBJ1-1; D gene uncertain. CDR3 length: 16 amino acids. Trimming stripped 1 base from V and 3 bases from J, with 15 bases between. Per the germline V gene, CDR1 is MNHEY and CDR2 is SVGAGI. The DNA for the CDR3 is TGTGCCAGCAGTTACTTACAAGGGATCTGGGACACTGAAGCTTTCTTT. Amino acid sequence: CASSYLQGIWDTEAFF.

The chain carries TRBV12-3 or TRBV12-4 and TRBJ2-6; no reliable D call. The CDR3 totals 14 residues. V was clipped by 3 bases and J by 2 bases, with 5 bases between them. This CDR3 reads CASSLLAGANVLTF. DNA for the CDR3: TGTGCCAGCAGTTTGCTGGCTGGGGCCAACGTCCTGACTTTC.

The chain combines TRBV28 with TRBJ2-7, with no clear D. Trimming cost V 6 bases and J 2 bases, with 11 bases left between them. The CDR3 totals 13 residues. Germline V lookup: CDR1 MDHEN, CDR2 SYDVKM. CDR3 in DNA: TGTGCCAGCAGACCAGGTTCAACCTACGAGCAGTACTTC. It codes for CASRPGSTYEQYF.

This clonotype has a handful of counts. This sequence joins TRBV4-1 and TRBJ2-2; tentative D call: TRBD1 (6 bases). Trimming removed 0 bases from V and 4 bases from J, with 12 bases in between. This CDR3 is 16 amino acids long. Germline lookup yields CDR1 MGHRA and CDR2 YSYEKL. The CDR3, as DNA: TGCGCCAGCAGCCAAGAACCAGGGGTCCTCACCGGGGAGCTGTTTTTT. This encodes CASSQEPGVLTGELFF.

V usage is TRBV2 and J usage is TRBJ2-3; TRBD1 or TRBD2 may be the D gene (5 bases each). V lost 3 bases and J lost 3, with 10 bases in between. CDR3 size: 14 residues. Germline V gene data show CDR1 as SNHLY and CDR2 as FYNNEI. The CDR3, as DNA: TGTGCCAGCAGTGACGGGACGGGAACAGATACGCAGTATTTT. Protein sequence: CASSDGTGTDTQYF.

The chain employs TRBV5-6 and TRBJ1-1; possibly TRBD1 for D (5 bases). This CDR3 contains 15 residues. The germline V gene has CDR1 SGHDT and CDR2 YYEEEE. Trimming removed 3 bases from V and 0 bases from J, with 12 bases in between. In DNA form, the CDR3 reads TGTGCCAGCAGCTCCAGGGTGCTTATGAACACTGAAGCTTTCTTT. The encoded protein is CASSSRVLMNTEAFF. Based on the CDR3 plus reference TRBV5-6 and TRBJ1-1, the full variable domain is DAGVTQSPTHLIKTRGQQVTLRCSPKSGHDTVSWYQQALGQGPQFIFQYYEEEERQRGNFPDRFSGHQFPNYSSELNVNALLLGDSALYLCASSSRVLMNTEAFFGQGTRLTVV.

The chain carries TRBV7-9 and TRBJ2-5, with 13 bases aligning to TRBD2. The CDR3 is 16 amino acids. Germline assignment: CDR1 SEHNR and CDR2 FQNEAQ (reference sequence). J lost 2 bases, V lost 4 bases, and 4 bases had no gene match. The CDR3 DNA follows: TGTGCCAGCAGCTGGGAGGGACTAGCGGGGCAAGAGACCCAGTACTTC. This sequence encodes CASSWEGLAGQETQYF.

The V call is TRBV6-1, the J call TRBJ2-3; D is unclear. This CDR3 spans 13 amino acids. Trimming stripped 6 bases from V and 4 bases from J, with 11 bases between. Germline CDR1 reads MNHNS; CDR2 reads SASEGT. CDR3 region: CASRGHNADTQYF. The CDR3 DNA is TGTGCCAGCAGGGGCCACAATGCAGATACGCAGTATTTT.

The J gene is TRBJ1-4, the V gene TRBV5-6, with a weak D call TRBD1 (5 bases). The CDR3 has 16 amino acids. CDR1 and CDR2 (germline): SGHDT, YYEEEE. V dropped 1 base and J dropped 6 bases, with 16 bases sitting between them. The DNA of the CDR3 is TGTGCCAGCAGCTTGAAGACCGCTTGGGGGGATGAAAAACTGTTTTTT. Residues: CASSLKTAWGDEKLFF.

The chain uses TRBV7-9 and TRBJ1-1, with D uncertain. CDR1 is SEHNR, CDR2 FQNEAQ, per germline (reference sequence). The CDR3 runs 13 residues. Trimming removed 5 bases at V and 1 base at J, with 8 bases between. Here the CDR3 DNA reads TGTGCCAGCAGCGGCTATGGGAACACTGAAGCTTTCTTT. Its protein is CASSGYGNTEAFF.

The CDR3 bases are TGTGCCAGCAGTCAAAGAGCCGCAGGGCCTGAAAAACTGTTTTTT. This codes for CASSQRAAGPEKLFF. The chain joins TRBV28 to TRBJ1-4, with a possible D match to TRBD1 (5 bases). Per germline, CDR1 MDHEN and CDR2 SYDVKM. V was shortened by 5 bases and J by 7 bases, with 17 bases between the two germline ends. The CDR3 has 15 amino acids.

This sequence joins TRBV27 and TRBJ1-1; D gene uncertain. This CDR3 has 13 residues. Trimming shortened V by 6 bases and J by 5 bases, and 13 bases separated the two germline ends. Germline CDR1 is MNHEY and CDR2 is SMNVEV (reference sequence). CDR3 sequence: CASSPPARTEAFF. CDR3 bases: TGTGCCAGCAGCCCCCCGGCGCGAACTGAAGCTTTCTTT.